This TCR beta chain was profiled in a study of OX40 agonist ivuxolimab in advanced cancers. Any history of autoimmune disease or systemic immunosuppression disqualified patients. Findings and caveats of the study: Also showing low normalized T-cell clonal expansion were some of the nonresponders.

Concerning this clone itself: Its antigen is as yet unknown.

Clones were sequenced by immunoSEQ multiplex PCR, and TCRdb holds only the in-frame ones, with some missing. The profile shows roughly 90,000 clones, 70% to 90% of them singletons. This clonotype was obtained from an adult with an advanced solid tumor such as melanoma, head and neck, liver or kidney cancer. Sequenced here: CD4+ or CD8+ T cells sorted from blood, sampled in a trial of the OX40 agonist ivuxolimab.

The CDR3 loop is CASSLGPSGNTEAFF. The CDR3 nucleotides are TGTGCCAGCAGCTTAGGACCTTCAGGGAACACTGAAGCTTTCTTT. V is TRBV7-9 and J is TRBJ1-1; D ambiguous. The CDR3 totals 15 residues. Germline values: CDR1 SEHNR, CDR2 FQNEAQ (reference sequence). V was trimmed by 1 base and J by 1 base, leaving 10 bases between them.